This TCR beta chain was retrieved from a study of T cell repertoires in cytomegalovirus infection. Study summary: TCR beta signatures that were public indicated CMV infection and matching HLA type. Study-level points and caveats: Cumulative frequency (of public TCR beta family members) identified carriers of CMV plus the relevant HLA. HLA-C-restricted, CMV-specific TCR beta clonotypes were dominant ex vivo.

TCRdb re-analysed the reads in MiXCR, keeping a single row per CDR3 protein. This repertoire shows 110,000 to 150,000 distinct CDR3 sequences, roughly 6.5% found once; its top ten account for more than 15%. This clonotype was seen at least ten times. No antigen is known for it. Germline assignment: CDR1 SQVTM and CDR2 ANQGSEA. The CDR3 totals 12 residues. Trimming stripped 2 bases from V and 7 bases from J, with 11 bases between. The specimen sequenced was PBMCs. The chain employs TRBV29-1 and TRBJ2-5, with no clear D. The TCR comes from a human donor in good health (CMV status not recorded). Some clones in this sample may be carry-over from other donors' samples. The CDR3, as DNA: TGCAGCGTTGAACTAGGGATCGGGACCCAGTACTTC. As protein: CSVELGIGTQYF.